The 6 T cell receptor beta chains presented below share a single source sample, sequenced in a study of CD8+ T cells in alopecia areata. Treatment reported: oral pan-JAK inhibitor, 5-10 mg twice daily. cDNA reverse transcribed from extracted RNA served as the sequencing template. TCRdb's copy holds only in-frame clones and misses some; the assay was immunoSEQ multiplex PCR. This table holds around 150,000 clones, around 60% found once. The sequences come from CD4+ T cells sorted from blood, collected at week 24, from a patient treated with tofacitinib. Receptors were obtained from a human donor with alopecia areata.

This clone occurred once. The CDR3: CASSEFDRVYGYTF. The CDR3 DNA reads TGTGCCAGCAGTGAATTCGACCGAGTCTATGGCTACACCTTC. V gene TRBV25-1 combines with J gene TRBJ1-2, with no clear D. Germline values: CDR1 MGHDK, CDR2 SYGVNS. The CDR3 covers 14 residues. V was clipped by 1 base and J by 4 bases, with 10 bases between them.

The J gene is TRBJ2-5, the V gene TRBV4-1; D is perhaps TRBD1 (5 bases). Trimming cost V 0 bases and J 5 bases, with 10 bases left between them. The CDR3 loop spans 14 amino acids. Germline-derived CDR1 and CDR2 are MGHRA and YSYEKL. This CDR3 reads CASSQEKSGETQYF. CDR3 in DNA: TGCGCCAGCAGCCAAGAAAAATCAGGGGAGACCCAGTACTTC.

The rearrangement uses TRBV7-8 and TRBJ2-7; D not resolved. The ends were cut back, 6 bases at V and 0 bases at J, with 3 bases in the middle. Germline loops: CDR1 SGHVS, CDR2 FQNEAQ. The CDR3 runs to 11 residues. The chain's CDR3 is CASSLSYEQYF. For the CDR3, the DNA is TGTGCCAGCAGTCTCTCCTACGAGCAGTACTTC.

V usage is TRBV30 and J usage is TRBJ2-6; 7 positions agree with TRBD1. V shed 6 bases and J 0 bases; nucleotides not matched to a gene: 5. Germline lookup yields CDR1 GTSNPN and CDR2 SVGIG (reference sequence). CDR3 length equals 15 residues. CDR3 loop: CACTDRHSGANVLTF. As DNA, the CDR3 is TGTGCCTGCACGGACAGGCACTCTGGGGCCAACGTCCTGACTTTC.

The chain uses TRBV15 and TRBJ2-7; D not resolved. This CDR3 contains 11 residues. V was clipped by 5 bases and J by 3 bases, with 5 bases between them. Germline V lookup: CDR1 LNHNV, CDR2 YYDKDF (reference sequence). The CDR3 spells CATSHNYEQYF. The DNA for the CDR3 is TGTGCCACCAGCCATAACTACGAGCAGTACTTC.

A word on this clone: Other DNA sequences within the sample encode an identical CDR3. The chain combines TRBV18 with TRBJ2-3; D gene uncertain. CDR3 length: 13 residues. Germline CDR1 is KGHSH and CDR2 is LQKENI. The V gene lost 0 bases and the J gene lost 0 bases, with 1 base spanning the gap. The CDR3: CASSPPSTDTQYF. The CDR3 DNA follows: TGTGCCAGCTCACCACCAAGCACAGATACGCAGTATTTT.